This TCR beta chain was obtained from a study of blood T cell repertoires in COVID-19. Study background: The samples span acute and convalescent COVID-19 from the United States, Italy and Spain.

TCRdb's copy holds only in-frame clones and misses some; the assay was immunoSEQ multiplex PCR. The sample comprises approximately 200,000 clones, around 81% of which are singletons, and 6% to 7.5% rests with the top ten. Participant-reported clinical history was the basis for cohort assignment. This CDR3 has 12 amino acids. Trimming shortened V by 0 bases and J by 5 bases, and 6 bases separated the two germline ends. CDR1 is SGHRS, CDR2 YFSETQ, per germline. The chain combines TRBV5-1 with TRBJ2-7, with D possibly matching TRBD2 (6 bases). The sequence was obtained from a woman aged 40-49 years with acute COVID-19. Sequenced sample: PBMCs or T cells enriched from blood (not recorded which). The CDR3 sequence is CASSLAGDEQYF. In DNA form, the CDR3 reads TGCGCCAGCAGCTTGGCGGGGGACGAGCAGTACTTC.